The entry below gives a single T cell receptor beta chain sequence along with its context. The sample comes from a study of blood T cell repertoires in COVID-19. Across the study: Each recovered donor of Cohort 3 presented with two negative PCRs, clearance, or symptom resolution. From T cells, B-cell-depleted T cells, or PBMCs came the material, which was cDNA or gDNA.

The V gene's germline CDR1 is SGHRS and CDR2 YFSETQ. The CDR3 covers 14 residues. The J segment lost 8 bases and the V segment lost 3 bases, leaving 7 bases of the junction unmatched. The assay was immunoSEQ multiplex PCR, and TCRdb's table has in-frame clones only and misses some. The sample has a few hundred thousand clones, 86% seen once; the top ten hold 3.1%. Enrollees, about 18 to 89 years old, lived in approximately 24 US areas. Self-reported history from a screening survey and questionnaire set each donor's cohort. The source material was PBMCs or T cells enriched from blood (not recorded which). This chain joins TRBV5-1 and TRBJ1-4; 7 bases are a match to TRBD1. The TCR comes from a woman aged 50 to 65 in a cohort exposed to, infected with or recovered from COVID-19 (not recorded which). CDR3 amino acids: CASSSLTGSEKLFF. CDR3 in DNA: TGCGCCAGCAGCTCCTTGACAGGGTCGGAAAAACTGTTTTTT.